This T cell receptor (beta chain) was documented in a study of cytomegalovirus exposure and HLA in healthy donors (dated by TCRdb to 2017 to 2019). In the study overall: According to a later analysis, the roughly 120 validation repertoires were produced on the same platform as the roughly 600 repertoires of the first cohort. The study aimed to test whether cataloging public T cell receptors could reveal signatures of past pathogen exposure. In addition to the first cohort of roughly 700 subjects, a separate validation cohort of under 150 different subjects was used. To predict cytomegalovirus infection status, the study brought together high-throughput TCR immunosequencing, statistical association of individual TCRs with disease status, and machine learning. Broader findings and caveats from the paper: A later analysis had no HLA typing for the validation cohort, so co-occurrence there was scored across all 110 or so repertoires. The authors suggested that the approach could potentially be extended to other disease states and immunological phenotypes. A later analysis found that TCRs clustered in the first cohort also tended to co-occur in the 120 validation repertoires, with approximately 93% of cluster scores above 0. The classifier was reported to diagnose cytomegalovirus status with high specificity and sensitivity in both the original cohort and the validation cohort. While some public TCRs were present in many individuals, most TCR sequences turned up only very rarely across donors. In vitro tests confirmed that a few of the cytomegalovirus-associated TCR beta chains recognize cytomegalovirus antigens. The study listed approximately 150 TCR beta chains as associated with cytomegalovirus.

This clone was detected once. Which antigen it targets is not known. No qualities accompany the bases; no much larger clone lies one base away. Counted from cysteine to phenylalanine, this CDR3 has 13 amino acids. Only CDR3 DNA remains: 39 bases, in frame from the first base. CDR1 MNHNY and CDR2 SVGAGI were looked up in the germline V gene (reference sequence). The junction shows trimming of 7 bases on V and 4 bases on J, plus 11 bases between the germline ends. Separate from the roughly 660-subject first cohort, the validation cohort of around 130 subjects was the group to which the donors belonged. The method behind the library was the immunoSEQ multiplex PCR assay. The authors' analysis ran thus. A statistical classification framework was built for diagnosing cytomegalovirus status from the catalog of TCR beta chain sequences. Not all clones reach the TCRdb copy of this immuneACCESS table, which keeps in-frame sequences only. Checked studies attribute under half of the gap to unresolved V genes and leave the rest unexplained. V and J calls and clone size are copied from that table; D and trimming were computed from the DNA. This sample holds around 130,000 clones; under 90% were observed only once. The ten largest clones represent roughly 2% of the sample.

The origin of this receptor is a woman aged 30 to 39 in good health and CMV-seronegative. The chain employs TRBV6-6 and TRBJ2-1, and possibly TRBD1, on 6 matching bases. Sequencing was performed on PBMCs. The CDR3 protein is CASTRQEYNEQFF. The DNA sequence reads TGTGCCAGCACCCGACAGGAGTACAATGAGCAGTTCTTC.